The next 8 T cell receptor beta chains were all read from a single sample in a study of STAT5B mutations in CD4+ large granular lymphocyte leukemia. Profiling relied on immunoSEQ multiplex PCR, and the TCRdb table lists in-frame clones only, not all of them. The sample includes around 30,000 clones, less than 85% of them seen just once. Sequencing was performed on CD4+ T cells from blood buffy coats. The receptors originated from a human donor in good health.

The chain is built from TRBV7-2 and TRBJ2-7; 12 nucleotides line up with TRBD2. Germline-derived CDR1 and CDR2 are SGHTA and FQGNSA. This CDR3 comprises 15 residues. V was pared by 4 bases and J by 1 base, with 2 bases of the junction left unmatched. The CDR3 bases are TGTGCCAGCAGCTCCGGACTAGCGGGATCCTACGAGCAGTACTTC. Translated: CASSSGLAGSYEQYF. The variable domain in full, with the rest retrieved from reference TRBV7-2 and TRBJ2-7, is GAGVSQSPSNKVTEKGKDVELRCDPISGHTALYWYRQSLGQGLEFLIYFQGNSAPDKSGLPSDRFSAERTGGSVSTLTIQRTQQEDSAVYLCASSSGLAGSYEQYFGPGTRLTVT.

The rearrangement uses TRBV27 and TRBJ2-1, with TRBD2 matching 10 bases. The germline CDR1 and CDR2 sequences are MNHEY and SMNVEV (reference sequence). The CDR3 consists of 16 residues. V dropped 4 bases and J dropped 11; count of bases not matched to a gene: 14. The CDR3 sequence: CASSSLAGVGLVKQFF. The CDR3 DNA sequence: TGTGCCAGCAGTTCTCTAGCGGGAGTGGGCCTAGTGAAGCAGTTCTTC.

The DNA of the CDR3 is TGTGCCACAAGGGCTGGTGTGGTAAGCTACGAGCAGTACTTC. Translation gives CATRAGVVSYEQYF. V usage is TRBV28 and J usage is TRBJ2-7; the D is unclear. Trimming took off 10 bases at V and 3 bases at J, with 19 bases between the two ends. The CDR3 is made up of 14 amino acids. CDR1 is MDHEN, CDR2 SYDVKM, per germline.

The chain couples TRBV6-6 to TRBJ2-2; maybe TRBD1 (5 bases). Trimming left V 6 bases short and J 0 bases short, with 11 bases between. Germline V gene data show CDR1 as MNHNY and CDR2 as SVGAGI (reference sequence). The length of the CDR3 is 15 residues. CDR3 DNA sequence: TGTGCCAGCAGCCTGACAGCGCCGAACACCGGGGAGCTGTTTTTT. Its translation: CASSLTAPNTGELFF.

This clone was picked up a small number of times. V usage is TRBV7-3 and J usage is TRBJ2-3; TRBD1 is a possible D gene (6 bases). CDR1 and CDR2 (germline): SGHTA, FQGTGA. Trimming cost V 3 bases and J 2 bases, with 12 bases left between them. The CDR3 loop spans 15 amino acids. In nucleotides, the CDR3 is TGTGCCAGCAGCTTCACAGGGACCCCCACAGATACGCAGTATTTT. It specifies CASSFTGTPTDTQYF.

This clone was detected only once. In DNA, the CDR3 is TGCGCCAGCAGCCGCCGACAGGGGACCGGGGAGCTGTTTTTT. Its protein product is CASSRRQGTGELFF. The V and J genes are TRBV4-3 and TRBJ2-2; 8 bases fit TRBD1. V dropped 4 bases and J dropped 5; count of bases not matched to a gene: 3. This CDR3 contains 14 residues. The germline V gene has CDR1 LGHNA and CDR2 YSLEER.

This clone was found once. The chain carries TRBV6-6 and TRBJ2-1; 7 bases are shared with TRBD2. This CDR3 is 15 amino acids long. Germline V gene sequence: CDR1 MNHNY, CDR2 SVGAGI (reference sequence). Trimming cost V 2 bases and J 4 bases; bases outside gene matches: 5. CDR3 nucleotides: TGTGCCAGCAGTTACGAGGGAGGGCCATACAATGAGCAGTTCTTC. This sequence encodes CASSYEGGPYNEQFF.

The genes are TRBV10-2 and TRBJ1-2; D may be TRBD1 (6 bases). The germline V gene has CDR1 WSHSY and CDR2 SAAADI. Deletions cut 8 bases from V and 6 bases from J, with 19 bases between. This CDR3 contains 14 residues. The CDR3 loop reads CASSSRGGADGYTF. The CDR3 bases are TGCGCCAGCTCTTCACGGGGGGGCGCTGATGGCTACACCTTC.